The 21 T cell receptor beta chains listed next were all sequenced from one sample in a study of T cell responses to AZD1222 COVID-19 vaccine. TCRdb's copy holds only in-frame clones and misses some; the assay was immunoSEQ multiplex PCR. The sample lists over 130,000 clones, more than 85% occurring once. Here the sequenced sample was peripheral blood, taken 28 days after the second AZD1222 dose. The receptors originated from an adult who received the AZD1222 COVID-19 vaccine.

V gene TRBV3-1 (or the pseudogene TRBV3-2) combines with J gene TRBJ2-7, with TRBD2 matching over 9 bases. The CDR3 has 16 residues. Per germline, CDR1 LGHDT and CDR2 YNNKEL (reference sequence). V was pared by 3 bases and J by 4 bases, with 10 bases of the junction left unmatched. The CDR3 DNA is TGTGCCAGCAGCCAGATTAGCGGGAGCGGTTTATACGAGCAGTACTTC. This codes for CASSQISGSGLYEQYF.

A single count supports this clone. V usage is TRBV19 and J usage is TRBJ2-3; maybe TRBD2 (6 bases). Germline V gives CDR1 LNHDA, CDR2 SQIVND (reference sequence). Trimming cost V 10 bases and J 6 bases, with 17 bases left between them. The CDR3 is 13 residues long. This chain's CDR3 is CATRWGVGDTQYF. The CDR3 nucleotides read TGTGCCACCCGGTGGGGGGTAGGGGATACGCAGTATTTT.

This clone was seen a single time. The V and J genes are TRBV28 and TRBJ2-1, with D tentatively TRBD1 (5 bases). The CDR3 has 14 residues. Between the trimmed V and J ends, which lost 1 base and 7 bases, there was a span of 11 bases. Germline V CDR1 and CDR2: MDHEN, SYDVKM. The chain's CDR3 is CASSLLRGRNEQFF. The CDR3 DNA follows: TGTGCCAGCAGTTTATTAAGGGGAAGAAATGAGCAGTTCTTC.

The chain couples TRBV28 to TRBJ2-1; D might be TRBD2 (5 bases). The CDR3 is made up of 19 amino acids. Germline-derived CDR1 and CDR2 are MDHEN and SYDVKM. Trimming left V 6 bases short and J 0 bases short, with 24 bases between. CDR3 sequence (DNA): TGTGCCAGCAGCCCAGTGCCCGGGAACGCGGACGGCTCCTACAATGAGCAGTTCTTC. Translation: CASSPVPGNADGSYNEQFF.

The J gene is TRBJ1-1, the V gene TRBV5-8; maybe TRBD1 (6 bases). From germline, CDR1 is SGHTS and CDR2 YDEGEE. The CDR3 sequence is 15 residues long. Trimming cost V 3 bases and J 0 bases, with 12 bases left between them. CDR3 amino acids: CASSSRQAMNTEAFF. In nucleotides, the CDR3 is TGTGCCAGCAGCTCTAGACAGGCAATGAACACTGAAGCTTTCTTT.

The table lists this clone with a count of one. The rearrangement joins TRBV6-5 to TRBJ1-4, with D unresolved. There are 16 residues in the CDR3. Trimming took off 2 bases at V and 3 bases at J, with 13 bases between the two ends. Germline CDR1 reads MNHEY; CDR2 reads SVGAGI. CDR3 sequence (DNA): TGTGCCAGCAGTTACACAATTACGTGGGCTAATGAAAAACTGTTTTTT. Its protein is CASSYTITWANEKLFF.

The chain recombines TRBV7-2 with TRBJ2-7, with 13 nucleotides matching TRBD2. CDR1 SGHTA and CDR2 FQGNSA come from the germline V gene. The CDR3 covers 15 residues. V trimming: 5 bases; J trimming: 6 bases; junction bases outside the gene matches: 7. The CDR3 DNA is TGTGCCAGCAGCAATCGACTAGCGGGAGGAAGCGAGCAGTACTTC. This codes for CASSNRLAGGSEQYF.

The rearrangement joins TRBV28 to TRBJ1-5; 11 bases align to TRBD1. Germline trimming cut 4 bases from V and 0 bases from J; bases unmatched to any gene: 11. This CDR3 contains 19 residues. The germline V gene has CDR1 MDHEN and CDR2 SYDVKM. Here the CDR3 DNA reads TGTGCCAGCAGTTCCCCTGGACAGGGGGCGTGGTATAGCAATCAGCCCCAGCATTTT. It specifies CASSSPGQGAWYSNQPQHF.

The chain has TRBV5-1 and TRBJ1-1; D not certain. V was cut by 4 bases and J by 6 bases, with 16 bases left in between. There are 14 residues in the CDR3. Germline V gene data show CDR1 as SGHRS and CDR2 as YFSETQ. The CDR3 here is CASSLSGVSAEAFF. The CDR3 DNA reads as TGCGCCAGCAGCCTATCCGGGGTTTCGGCTGAAGCTTTCTTT.

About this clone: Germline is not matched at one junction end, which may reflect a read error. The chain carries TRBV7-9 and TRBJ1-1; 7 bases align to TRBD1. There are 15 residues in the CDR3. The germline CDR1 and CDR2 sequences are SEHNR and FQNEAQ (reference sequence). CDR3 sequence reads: CASSLADRRNTEAFF. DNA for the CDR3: TGTGCCAGCAGCCTAGCGGACAGGAGGAACACTGAAGCTTTCTTT.

The CDR3 DNA follows: TGCAGCGTTGACGGGACAGGGGTGTCAGATACGCAGTATTTT. This encodes CSVDGTGVSDTQYF. The chain is built from TRBV29-1 and TRBJ2-3; 10 bases map to TRBD1. Germline values: CDR1 SQVTM, CDR2 ANQGSEA. The CDR3 contains 14 residues. V was pared by 3 bases and J by 4 bases, with 4 bases of the junction left unmatched.

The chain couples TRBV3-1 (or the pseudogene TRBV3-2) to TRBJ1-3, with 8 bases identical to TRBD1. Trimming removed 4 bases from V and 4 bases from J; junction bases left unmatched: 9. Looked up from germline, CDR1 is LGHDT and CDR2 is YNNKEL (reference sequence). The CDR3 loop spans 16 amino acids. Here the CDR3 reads CASSLGTGRGGNTIYF. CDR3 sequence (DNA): TGTGCCAGCAGCCTCGGGACAGGCCGTGGAGGAAACACCATATATTTT.

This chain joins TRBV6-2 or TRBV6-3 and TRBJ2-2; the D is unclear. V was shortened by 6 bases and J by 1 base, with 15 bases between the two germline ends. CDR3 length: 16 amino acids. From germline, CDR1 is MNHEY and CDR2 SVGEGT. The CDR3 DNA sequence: TGTGCCAGCAGCGCTGGGCCAATTTTGAACACCGGGGAGCTGTTTTTT. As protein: CASSAGPILNTGELFF.

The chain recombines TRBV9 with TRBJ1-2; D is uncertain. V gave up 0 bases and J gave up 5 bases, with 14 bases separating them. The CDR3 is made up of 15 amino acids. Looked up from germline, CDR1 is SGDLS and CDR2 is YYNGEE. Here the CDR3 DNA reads TGTGCCAGCAGCGTAGCCAGGAGCACTTGGTATGGCTACACCTTC. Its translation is CASSVARSTWYGYTF.

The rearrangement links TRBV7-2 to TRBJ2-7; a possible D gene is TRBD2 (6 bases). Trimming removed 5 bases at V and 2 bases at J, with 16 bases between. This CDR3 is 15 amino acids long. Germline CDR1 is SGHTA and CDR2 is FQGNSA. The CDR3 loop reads CASSQEGGPPYEQYF. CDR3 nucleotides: TGTGCCAGCAGCCAAGAGGGAGGCCCCCCCTACGAGCAGTACTTC.

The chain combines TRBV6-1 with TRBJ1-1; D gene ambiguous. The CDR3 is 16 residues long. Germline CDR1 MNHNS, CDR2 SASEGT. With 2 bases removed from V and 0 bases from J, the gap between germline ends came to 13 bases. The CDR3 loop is CASSEQPLGMNTEAFF. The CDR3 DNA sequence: TGTGCCAGCAGTGAACAACCCTTGGGGATGAACACTGAAGCTTTCTTT.

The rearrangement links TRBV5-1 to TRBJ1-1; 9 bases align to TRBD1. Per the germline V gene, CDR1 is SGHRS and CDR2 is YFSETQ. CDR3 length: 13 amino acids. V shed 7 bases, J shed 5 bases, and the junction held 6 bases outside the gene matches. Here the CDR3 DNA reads TGCGCCAGCTCGGGACAGGGCGGTACTGAAGCTTTCTTT. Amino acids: CASSGQGGTEAFF.

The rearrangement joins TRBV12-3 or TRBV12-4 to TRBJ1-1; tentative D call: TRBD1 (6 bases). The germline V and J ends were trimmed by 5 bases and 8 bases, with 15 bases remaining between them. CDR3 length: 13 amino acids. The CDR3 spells CASSATGAVEAFF. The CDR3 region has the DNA TGTGCCAGCAGTGCCACGGGGGCTGTCGAAGCTTTCTTT.

The CDR3 is CASVGTENTEAFF. The CDR3 coding sequence is TGTGCCAGCGTGGGGACAGAGAACACTGAAGCTTTCTTT. The rearrangement links TRBV28 to TRBJ1-1; 7 bases agree with TRBD1. The CDR3 spans 13 residues. J gave up 1 base and V 8 bases, and 4 bases lay outside the gene matches. The germline V gene encodes CDR1 MDHEN and CDR2 SYDVKM.

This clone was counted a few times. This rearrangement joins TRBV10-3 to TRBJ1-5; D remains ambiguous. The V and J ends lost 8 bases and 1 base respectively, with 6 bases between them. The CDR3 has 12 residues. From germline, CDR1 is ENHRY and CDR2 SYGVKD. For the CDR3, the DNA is TGTGCCATCGGAGAGAGCAATCAGCCCCAGCATTTT. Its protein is CAIGESNQPQHF.

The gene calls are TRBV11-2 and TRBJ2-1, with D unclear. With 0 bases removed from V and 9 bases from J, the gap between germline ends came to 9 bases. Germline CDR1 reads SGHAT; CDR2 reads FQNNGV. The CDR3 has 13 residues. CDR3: CASSLERWGEQFF. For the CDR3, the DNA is TGTGCCAGCAGCTTAGAGCGTTGGGGTGAGCAGTTCTTC.